This T cell receptor beta chain is drawn from a study of cytomegalovirus exposure and HLA in healthy donors. Primers included in the PCR were 60 Vbeta and 13 Jbeta primers. Data came from immunoSEQ multiplex PCR; TCRdb stores just in-frame clones and leaves some out. The sample is made up of about 130,000 clones, and the top ten hold less than 3.5% of it. The CDR3 is made up of 15 amino acids. Per the germline V gene, CDR1 is SGDLS and CDR2 is YYNGEE. V gave up 1 base and J gave up 5 bases; unmatched junction bases: 7. The genes are TRBV9 and TRBJ2-5, with TRBD1 matching 8 bases. Sequenced input: PBMCs. This clonotype was sampled from a man younger than 40 in good health and CMV-seronegative. CDR3 amino acids: CASSVTPGGRETQYF. The CDR3 DNA follows: TGTGCCAGCAGCGTAACCCCAGGGGGCCGGGAGACCCAGTACTTC.